The text below deals with one T cell receptor beta chain. TCRdb's copy holds only in-frame clones and misses some; the assay was immunoSEQ multiplex PCR. This sample has approximately 97,000 clones, with roughly 90% found just once. This entry is derived from a study of blood T cell repertoires in COVID-19. Sequenced input: peripheral blood. The sequence was collected from a woman between 45 and 65 years old with COVID-19, enrolled during active disease.

The CDR3 nucleotides are TGCGCCAGCAGCCAAGATGCACGAGGGAACACCGGGGAGCTGTTTTTT. This sequence encodes CASSQDARGNTGELFF. The J gene is TRBJ2-2, the V gene TRBV4-3, with D unclear. V dropped 0 bases and J dropped 1 base, with 9 bases sitting between them. The CDR3 is 16 residues long. Germline CDR1 LGHNA, CDR2 YSLEER.